What follows are 21 T cell receptor beta chains derived from one specimen sequenced in a study of blood T cell repertoires in COVID-19. Sequencing used immunoSEQ multiplex PCR; TCRdb keeps in-frame clones, though not all of them. There are fewer than 200,000 clones in the sample; under 85% occur only once, and about an eighth lies in the top ten. The specimen sequenced was PBMCs or T cells enriched from blood (not recorded which). The receptor set was obtained from a man between 50 and 59 years old who had recovered from COVID-19.

The V call is TRBV7-2, the J call TRBJ1-2, with 7 bases identical to TRBD1. With V trimmed by 5 bases and J by 4 bases, 10 bases remained unmatched. CDR1 is SGHTA and CDR2 is FQGNSA in the germline V gene. The CDR3 runs 15 residues. In DNA, the CDR3 is TGTGCCAGCAGCCCATACCTCCAGGGGGGCTATGGCTACACCTTC. It yields the protein CASSPYLQGGYGYTF.

The chain employs TRBV29-1 and TRBJ2-1; TRBD2 matches 10 bases. The J segment lost 8 bases and the V segment lost 3 bases, leaving 4 bases of the junction unmatched. This CDR3 spans 13 amino acids. CDR1 is SQVTM and CDR2 is ANQGSEA in the germline V gene. CDR3 DNA sequence: TGCAGCGTTGAGGCTAGCGGGGGTTATGAGCAGTTCTTC. Its translation is CSVEASGGYEQFF.

The genes are TRBV6-1 and TRBJ1-6, with 7 bases aligning to TRBD1. J gave up 10 bases and V 3 bases, and 6 bases lay outside the gene matches. This CDR3 is built from 14 residues. The V gene's germline CDR1 is MNHNS and CDR2 SASEGT. The chain's CDR3 is CASSERGRQSPLHF. DNA for the CDR3: TGTGCCAGCAGTGAGAGGGGGCGTCAATCACCCCTCCACTTT.

V gene TRBV6-4 combines with J gene TRBJ2-3, with 7 nucleotides matching TRBD1. Germline loops: CDR1 MRHNA, CDR2 SNTAGT. The trim removed 0 bases at V and 4 bases at J, leaving 1 base unmatched. This CDR3 has 14 residues. The CDR3 bases are TGTGCCAGCAGTGACTCTCAGGGGGCAGATACGCAGTATTTT. Translation gives CASSDSQGADTQYF.

The J gene is TRBJ2-3, the V gene TRBV5-4; D possibly corresponds to TRBD1 (6 bases). Germline values: CDR1 SGHNT, CDR2 YYREEE (reference sequence). Trimming stripped 4 bases from V and 6 bases from J, with 18 bases between. The CDR3 is 15 residues long. CDR3 residues: CASSQYTGSGDTQYF. In DNA form, the CDR3 reads TGTGCCAGCAGCCAATACACAGGGTCGGGGGATACGCAGTATTTT.

This clone was recorded a few times. The rearrangement uses TRBV11-2 and TRBJ1-2; D is perhaps TRBD1 (6 bases). This CDR3 contains 16 residues. Germline V gene lookup returns CDR1 SGHAT and CDR2 FQNNGV. V was shortened by 5 bases and J by 2 bases, with 18 bases between the two germline ends. CDR3 DNA sequence: TGTGCCAGCAGCCCCCCCTCTGTGAGGGGGAACTATGGCTACACCTTC. Its translation: CASSPPSVRGNYGYTF.

This sequence joins TRBV28 and TRBJ1-6, with D maybe TRBD1 (5 bases). V dropped 8 bases and J dropped 4 bases, with 15 bases sitting between them. Germline CDR1 MDHEN, CDR2 SYDVKM. The CDR3 contains 15 residues. CDR3 in amino acids: CASRLGAAYNSPLHF. DNA of the CDR3: TGTGCCAGCCGACTAGGGGCTGCTTATAATTCACCCCTCCACTTT.

The rearrangement joins TRBV3-1 (or the pseudogene TRBV3-2) to TRBJ1-2, with D tentatively TRBD1 (6 bases). The germline gives CDR1 LGHDT, CDR2 YNNKEL (reference sequence). This CDR3 contains 16 residues. V lost 0 bases and J lost 7, with 18 bases in between. The chain's CDR3 is CASSQDGRGARSGYTF. CDR3 coding DNA: TGTGCCAGCAGCCAAGATGGGCGGGGGGCGCGAAGTGGCTACACCTTC.

V gene TRBV13 combines with J gene TRBJ1-1; TRBD1 might be the D (6 bases). CDR1 is PRHDT, CDR2 FYEKMQ, per germline (reference sequence). V lost 4 bases and J 3 bases, leaving 9 bases between the germline ends. This CDR3 is built from 13 residues. DNA for the CDR3: TGTGCCAGCAGCTGGGAGGGGGACACTGAAGCTTTCTTT. Its translation: CASSWEGDTEAFF.

CDR3 in amino acids: CASSVDRDYKETQYF. CDR3 coding DNA: TGTGCCAGCAGCGTGGACCGGGACTATAAAGAGACCCAGTACTTC. The V gene is TRBV9, the J gene TRBJ2-5; 7 bases map to TRBD2. V trimming: 2 bases; J trimming: 3 bases; junction bases outside the gene matches: 7. CDR3 length: 15 residues. Germline V gene sequence: CDR1 SGDLS, CDR2 YYNGEE. The variable domain in full, with the rest retrieved from reference TRBV9 and TRBJ2-5, is DSGVTQTPKHLITATGQRVTLRCSPRSGDLSVYWYQQSLDQGLQFLIQYYNGEERAKGNILERFSAQQFPDLHSELNLSSLELGDSALYFCASSVDRDYKETQYFGPGTRLLVL.

The chain links TRBV5-6 to TRBJ1-2; D is uncertain. The CDR3 is made up of 16 amino acids. V was trimmed by 0 bases and J by 4 bases, leaving 16 bases between them. Germline lookup yields CDR1 SGHDT and CDR2 YYEEEE. Here the CDR3 reads CASSLDAGSGFYGYTF. DNA of the CDR3: TGTGCCAGCAGCTTGGATGCCGGGTCTGGGTTCTATGGCTACACCTTC.

The chain recombines TRBV9 with TRBJ1-2; 7 nucleotides line up with TRBD1. V was pared by 4 bases and J by 7 bases, with 7 bases of the junction left unmatched. In germline, CDR1 is SGDLS, CDR2 YYNGEE. The CDR3 consists of 13 residues. The CDR3 region is CASSLTGVGGYTF. CDR3 nucleotide sequence: TGTGCCAGCAGCCTAACAGGGGTAGGTGGCTACACCTTC.

The J gene is TRBJ1-2, the V gene TRBV6-5, with D possibly TRBD1 on 6 matching bases. Germline V gene lookup returns CDR1 MNHEY and CDR2 SVGAGI. The length of the CDR3 is 13 residues. The V gene lost 6 bases and the J gene lost 3 bases, with 11 bases spanning the gap. CDR3 sequence: CASRRQDDYGYTF. The CDR3, as DNA: TGTGCCAGCAGACGACAGGACGACTATGGCTACACCTTC.

The chain is built from TRBV9 and TRBJ1-1; D remains unclear. CDR1 is SGDLS, CDR2 YYNGEE, per germline. The CDR3 spans 16 residues. Trimming took off 10 bases at V and 0 bases at J, with 22 bases between the two ends. CDR3 residues: CAPIGIGRMMNTEAFF. CDR3 nucleotide sequence: TGTGCCCCCATCGGGATCGGCAGGATGATGAACACTGAAGCTTTCTTT.

The table lists this clone with a count of one. The chain joins TRBV27 to TRBJ2-7; 8 bases line up with TRBD1. The CDR3 is 15 amino acids. With 6 bases clipped from V and 3 bases from J, the junction kept 10 bases outside the gene matches. Germline V CDR1 and CDR2: MNHEY, SMNVEV (reference sequence). The CDR3 protein is CASSLPRGQDYEQYF. CDR3 nucleotide sequence: TGTGCCAGCAGCCTTCCTAGGGGACAGGACTACGAGCAGTACTTC.

The rearrangement uses TRBV10-3 and TRBJ1-5; 8 nucleotides align to TRBD1. Per germline, CDR1 ENHRY and CDR2 SYGVKD. This CDR3 region has 15 residues. Unmatched junction bases numbered 6, after V lost 6 bases and J lost 2 bases. The CDR3 DNA follows: TGTGCCATCAGCAGAGACAGGGGAGGCAATCAGCCCCAGCATTTT. It codes for CAISRDRGGNQPQHF.

The chain links TRBV7-2 to TRBJ1-3; D might be TRBD1 (6 bases). The CDR3 is made up of 15 amino acids. The V and J ends lost 2 bases and 0 bases respectively, with 8 bases between them. The germline CDR1 and CDR2 sequences are SGHTA and FQGNSA. The CDR3 DNA reads TGTGCCAGCAGCTTAAGGGGGAACTCTGGAAACACCATATATTTT. Residues: CASSLRGNSGNTIYF.

CDR3 sequence: CASSLGGERTSYEQYF. CDR3 in DNA: TGCGCCAGCAGCCTCGGCGGGGAGCGGACCTCCTACGAGCAGTACTTC. This rearrangement joins TRBV4-3 to TRBJ2-7, with D perhaps matching TRBD2 (6 bases). In germline, CDR1 is LGHNA, CDR2 YSLEER. V was shortened by 4 bases and J by 0 bases, with 16 bases between the two germline ends. The CDR3 runs 16 residues.

The chain joins TRBV28 to TRBJ1-2, with 8 bases matching TRBD1. V trimming: 5 bases; J trimming: 8 bases; junction bases outside the gene matches: 7. Germline V gene sequence: CDR1 MDHEN, CDR2 SYDVKM. The CDR3 is 13 residues long. The CDR3 coding sequence is TGTGCCAGCAGTACCCGCGGACAGGGAGGCTACACCTTC. Amino acids: CASSTRGQGGYTF.

V is TRBV25-1 and J is TRBJ2-5; tentatively, D is TRBD1 (7 bases). CDR1 is MGHDK, CDR2 SYGVNS, per germline. The CDR3 is 14 residues long. The V gene lost 7 bases and the J gene lost 5 bases, with 17 bases spanning the gap. The CDR3 loop is CASIAGGGFETQYF. DNA of the CDR3: TGTGCCAGCATAGCAGGGGGAGGTTTCGAGACCCAGTACTTC.

The gene calls are TRBV6-5 and TRBJ1-5; maybe TRBD1 (6 bases). The germline gives CDR1 MNHEY, CDR2 SVGAGI. The length of the CDR3 is 14 residues. Trimming took off 5 bases at V and 4 bases at J, with 12 bases between the two ends. The CDR3 spells CASSLGQLNQPQHF. In nucleotides, the CDR3 is TGTGCCAGCAGTCTTGGACAGCTGAATCAGCCCCAGCATTTT.